The 13 T cell receptor beta chains reported below all come from one sample, sequenced in a study of blood T cell repertoires in COVID-19. Method: immunoSEQ multiplex PCR; TCRdb's copy keeps in-frame clones and lacks some. The repertoire holds 150,000 or so clones, with roughly 79% as singletons. Sequenced sample: peripheral blood. The receptors were sampled from a human donor with acute or convalescent COVID-19. The donor label of this sample is uncertain.

The genes are TRBV5-1 and TRBJ1-5; D not certain. V lost 2 bases and J 0 bases, leaving 9 bases between the germline ends. The CDR3 runs to 15 residues. CDR1 SGHRS and CDR2 YFSETQ come from the germline V gene. The DNA for the CDR3 is TGCGCCAGCAGCTTAGCGGGTTATAGCAATCAGCCCCAGCATTTT. Its protein is CASSLAGYSNQPQHF. Looking up the rest from reference TRBV5-1 and TRBJ1-5 gives the full variable domain: KAGVTQTPRYLIKTRGQQVTLSCSPISGHRSVSWYQQTPGQGLQFLFEYFSETQRNKGNFPGRFSGRQFSNSRSEMNVSTLELGDSALYLCASSLAGYSNQPQHFGDGTRLSIL.

This chain connects TRBV5-1 to TRBJ2-7; D perhaps matches TRBD2 (6 bases). CDR1 is SGHRS, CDR2 YFSETQ, per germline. V lost 5 bases, J lost 6 bases, and 18 bases lay in between. The CDR3 runs to 14 residues. The CDR3 sequence: CASREGVAGGEQYF. The CDR3 nucleotides are TGCGCCAGCAGAGAAGGAGTAGCCGGGGGCGAGCAGTACTTC.

This clone was detected a few times. The chain links TRBV15 to TRBJ2-2; D remains ambiguous. Germline values: CDR1 LNHNV, CDR2 YYDKDF (reference sequence). This CDR3 is built from 14 residues. Trimming took off 0 bases at V and 0 bases at J, with 2 bases between the two ends. CDR3 DNA: TGTGCCACCAGCAGAGACGCGAACACCGGGGAGCTGTTTTTT. The encoded protein is CATSRDANTGELFF. Variable domain in full (rest from reference TRBV15 and TRBJ2-2): DAMVIQNPRYQVTQFGKPVTLSCSQTLNHNVMYWYQQKSSQAPKLLFHYYDKDFNNEADTPDNFQSRRPNTSFCFLDIRSPGLGDTAMYLCATSRDANTGELFFGEGSRLTVL.

The table lists this clone with a count of one. The gene calls are TRBV3-1 (or the pseudogene TRBV3-2) and TRBJ2-3, with 9 bases fitting TRBD2. V lost 8 bases to trimming and J lost 2 bases; unmatched junction nucleotides: 11. CDR1 and CDR2 from the germline V gene are LGHDT and YNNKEL (reference sequence). This CDR3 spans 16 amino acids. CDR3 sequence reads: CASSLQRGVLTDTQYF. The CDR3 DNA reads as TGTGCCAGCTCGCTCCAGCGGGGGGTGCTCACAGATACGCAGTATTTT.

V gene TRBV30 combines with J gene TRBJ2-2; D uncertain. V shed 6 bases and J shed 0 bases, with 14 bases lying between them. CDR1 and CDR2 (germline): GTSNPN, SVGIG (reference sequence). This CDR3 has 15 residues. Written as DNA, the CDR3 is TGTGCCTGTCCGGCGGAATCTTCGAACACCGGGGAGCTGTTTTTT. It codes for CACPAESSNTGELFF.

The CDR3 nucleotides are TGTGCCAGCAGCTCTTCAAGACTAGCGGGGGGGCTGTGGGGCACCGGGGAGCTGTTTTTT. Amino acids: CASSSSRLAGGLWGTGELFF. The chain carries TRBV13 and TRBJ2-2; 14 positions agree with TRBD2. V lost 4 bases and J lost 4; bases outside the gene matches: 14. The germline gives CDR1 PRHDT, CDR2 FYEKMQ (reference sequence). This CDR3 is 20 amino acids long. Looking up the rest from reference TRBV13 and TRBJ2-2 gives the full variable domain: AAGVIQSPRHLIKEKRETATLKCYPIPRHDTVYWYQQGPGQDPQFLISFYEKMQSDKGSIPDRFSAQQFSDYHSELNMSSLELGDSALYFCASSSSRLAGGLWGTGELFFGEGSRLTVL.

This chain uses TRBV27 with TRBJ2-6; a weak D match, TRBD1 (7 bases). CDR3 length: 16 amino acids. Germline V CDR1 and CDR2: MNHEY, SMNVEV (reference sequence). With 3 bases removed from V and 2 bases from J, the gap between germline ends came to 11 bases. As DNA, the CDR3 is TGTGCCAGCAGTTTCTCCAGGGGGGCTGGGGCCAACGTCCTGACTTTC. It encodes CASSFSRGAGANVLTF.

This chain links TRBV6-5 with TRBJ2-5; D unclear. The CDR3 contains 12 residues. Deletions cut 2 bases from V and 5 bases from J, with 6 bases between. The germline V gene encodes CDR1 MNHEY and CDR2 SVGAGI. The CDR3 reads CASSYNGETQYF. CDR3 coding DNA: TGTGCCAGCAGTTACAACGGGGAGACCCAGTACTTC.

The V call is TRBV7-3, the J call TRBJ2-3; D possibly corresponds to TRBD2 (5 bases). CDR3 length: 14 amino acids. Germline values: CDR1 SGHTA, CDR2 FQGTGA. V was clipped by 2 bases and J by 4 bases, with 10 bases between them. The CDR3 DNA follows: TGTGCCAGCAGCTTAGGACTGCCCCCAGATACGCAGTATTTT. This translates into CASSLGLPPDTQYF.

The genes are TRBV27 and TRBJ2-1; D unclear. V was cut by 3 bases and J by 11 bases, with 11 bases left in between. Looked up from germline, CDR1 is MNHEY and CDR2 is SMNVEV (reference sequence). The CDR3 consists of 12 residues. CDR3 coding DNA: TGTGCCAGCAGTTTTTCAGGCGCTAAGCAGTTCTTC. As protein: CASSFSGAKQFF.

The chain couples TRBV7-2 to TRBJ2-7; D unresolved. CDR3 length equals 15 residues. The germline CDR1 and CDR2 sequences are SGHTA and FQGNSA. V lost 1 base and J lost 0, with 10 bases in between. The CDR3 loop reads CASSLVGYGSYEQYV. The CDR3 bases are TGTGCCAGCAGCTTAGTCGGGTACGGCTCCTACGAGCAGTACGTC.

The V call is TRBV27, the J call TRBJ2-7; D uncertain. Trimming left V 0 bases short and J 11 bases short, with 8 bases between. Germline V gene data show CDR1 as MNHEY and CDR2 as SMNVEV (reference sequence). CDR3 length: 11 amino acids. The chain's CDR3 is CASSLSYREYV. The CDR3 bases are TGTGCCAGCAGTTTATCTTACCGGGAGTACGTC.

Only a few counts were recorded for this clone. The chain uses TRBV2 and TRBJ1-2; no clear D. The CDR3 covers 13 residues. V dropped 7 bases and J dropped 3 bases, with 12 bases sitting between them. The germline V gene has CDR1 SNHLY and CDR2 FYNNEI. The CDR3: CASTSYQDYGYTF. The CDR3 DNA is TGTGCCAGCACTTCTTATCAGGACTATGGCTACACCTTC.